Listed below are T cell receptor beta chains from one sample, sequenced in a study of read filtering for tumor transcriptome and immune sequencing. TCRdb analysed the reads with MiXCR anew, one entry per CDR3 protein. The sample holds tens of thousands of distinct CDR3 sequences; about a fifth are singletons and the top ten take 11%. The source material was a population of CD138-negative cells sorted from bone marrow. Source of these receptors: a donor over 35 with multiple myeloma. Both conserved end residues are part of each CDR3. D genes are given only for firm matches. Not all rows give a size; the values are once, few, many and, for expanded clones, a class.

CDR3 protein: CASSRTGANQPQHF
CDR3 DNA: TGTGCCAGCAGCCGGACAGGGGCAAATCAGCCCCAGCATTTT
clone size: .
D gene: TRBD1
J gene: TRBJ1-5
V gene: TRBV7-9

CDR3 protein: CSVGKKETQYF
CDR3 DNA: TGCAGCGTTGGGAAAAAAGAGACCCAGTACTTC
clone size: many
D gene: .
J gene: TRBJ2-5
V gene: TRBV29-1

CDR3 protein: CASSFASAAEAFF
CDR3 DNA: TGCGCCAGCAGCTTCGCCTCGGCGGCTGAGGCTTTCTTT
clone size: .
D gene: .
J gene: TRBJ1-1
V gene: TRBV5-1

CDR3 protein: CASSQEPRSSEQFF
CDR3 DNA: TGTGCCAGCAGCCAAGAGCCTAGATCGAGTGAGCAGTTCTTC
clone size: many
D gene: .
J gene: TRBJ2-1
V gene: TRBV4-2

CDR3 protein: CSARTTEAFF
CDR3 DNA: TGCAGCGCAAGAACCACTGAAGCTTTCTTT
clone size: many
D gene: .
J gene: TRBJ1-1
V gene: TRBV29-1

CDR3 protein: CASSSIQGTNYGYTF
CDR3 DNA: TGTGCCAGCAGTTCGATACAGGGGACTAACTATGGCTACACCTTC
clone size: .
D gene: TRBD1
J gene: TRBJ1-2
V gene: TRBV28

CDR3 protein: CSAAPLLETYEQYF
CDR3 DNA: TGCAGTGCAGCCCCCTTACTAGAAACCTACGAGCAGTACTTC
clone size: many
D gene: .
J gene: TRBJ2-7
V gene: TRBV20-1

CDR3 protein: CASSLTTSGSTDTQYF
CDR3 DNA: TGTGCCAGCAGCTTAACCACTAGCGGGAGCACAGATACGCAGTATTTT
clone size: many
D gene: TRBD2
J gene: TRBJ2-3
V gene: TRBV7-3

CDR3 protein: CASSPLAGELFF
CDR3 DNA: TGTGCCAGCAGCCCTCTAGCGGGGGAGCTGTTTTTT
clone size: many
D gene: .
J gene: TRBJ2-2
V gene: TRBV5-4

CDR3 protein: CASKVQGRMNTEAFF
CDR3 DNA: TGTGCCAGCAAAGTCCAGGGCCGGATGAACACTGAAGCTTTCTTT
clone size: many
D gene: .
J gene: TRBJ1-1
V gene: TRBV6-2/TRBV6-3

CDR3 protein: CASSLPGGASNEKLFF
CDR3 DNA: TGCGCCAGCAGCTTGCCAGGGGGCGCTTCCAATGAAAAACTGTTTTTT
clone size: many
D gene: TRBD1
J gene: TRBJ1-4
V gene: TRBV5-1

CDR3 protein: CASSYTGDVRYTF
CDR3 DNA: TGTGCCAGCAGTTACACAGGGGATGTCCGCTACACCTTC
clone size: many
D gene: TRBD1
J gene: TRBJ1-2
V gene: TRBV28

CDR3 protein: CSARQTPSETLF
CDR3 DNA: TGCAGTGCTAGGCAGACCCCCAGTGAAACTCTCTTC
clone size: many
D gene: .
J gene: TRBJ2-1
V gene: TRBV20-1

CDR3 protein: CASSFLWAGELFF
CDR3 DNA: TGTGCCAGCAGCTTTCTATGGGCCGGGGAGCTGTTTTTT
clone size: .
D gene: .
J gene: TRBJ2-2
V gene: TRBV7-9

CDR3 protein: CATSRPGTGGPGNTEAFF
CDR3 DNA: TGTGCCACCAGCAGACCCGGGACAGGGGGCCCGGGAAACACTGAAGCTTTCTTT
clone size: .
D gene: TRBD1
J gene: TRBJ1-1
V gene: TRBV15

CDR3 protein: CSASVRGETQYF
CDR3 DNA: TGCAGTGCTAGCGTCAGGGGAGAGACCCAGTACTTC
clone size: many
D gene: .
J gene: TRBJ2-5
V gene: TRBV20-1

CDR3 protein: CASSPDGSSYNEQFF
CDR3 DNA: TGCGCCAGCAGCCCCGACGGGAGCTCCTACAATGAGCAGTTCTTC
clone size: many
D gene: .
J gene: TRBJ2-1
V gene: TRBV5-1

CDR3 protein: CASSYSGQITDTQYF
CDR3 DNA: TGTGCCAGCAGTTACTCTGGGCAGATAACAGATACGCAGTATTTT
clone size: many
D gene: .
J gene: TRBJ2-3
V gene: TRBV6-5

CDR3 protein: CASSYMSVPTDTQYF
CDR3 DNA: TGTGCCAGCAGTTACATGTCCGTACCCACAGATACGCAGTATTTT
clone size: many
D gene: .
J gene: TRBJ2-3
V gene: TRBV2

CDR3 protein: CASSSTGILSTEAFF
CDR3 DNA: TGTGCCAGCAGTTCTACGGGGATCCTTAGTACTGAAGCTTTCTTT
clone size: many
D gene: .
J gene: TRBJ1-1
V gene: TRBV28

CDR3 protein: CASSQVNTEAFF
CDR3 DNA: TGTGCCAGCAGCCAAGTGAACACTGAAGCTTTCTTT
clone size: many
D gene: .
J gene: TRBJ1-1
V gene: TRBV3-1

CDR3 protein: CASSPLMGQGSYEQYF
CDR3 DNA: TGTGCCAGCAGCCCCCTTATGGGACAGGGAAGCTACGAGCAGTACTTC
clone size: many
D gene: TRBD1
J gene: TRBJ2-7
V gene: TRBV12-3/TRBV12-4

CDR3 protein: CASITRGTNEQFF
CDR3 DNA: TGTGCCAGCATTACAAGGGGGACCAATGAGCAGTTCTTC
clone size: .
D gene: .
J gene: TRBJ2-1
V gene: TRBV28

CDR3 protein: CASSYYWTGGGDTQYF
CDR3 DNA: TGTGCCAGCAGTTACTACTGGACAGGGGGGGGGGATACGCAGTATTTT
clone size: many
D gene: TRBD1
J gene: TRBJ2-3
V gene: TRBV27

CDR3 protein: CSARTPGQSLSYEQYF
CDR3 DNA: TGCAGTGCTAGAACCCCCGGACAGTCTCTCTCCTACGAGCAGTACTTC
clone size: few
D gene: .
J gene: TRBJ2-7
V gene: TRBV20-1

CDR3 protein: CASSFRQSGANVLTF
CDR3 DNA: TGTGCCAGCAGTTTTAGACAGTCCGGGGCCAACGTCCTGACTTTC
clone size: few
D gene: .
J gene: TRBJ2-6
V gene: TRBV12-3/TRBV12-4